This entry lists 12 T cell receptor beta chains sequenced from one sample in a study of blood T cell repertoires in COVID-19. Measured with immunoSEQ multiplex PCR; TCRdb has only the in-frame clones, and not every one. The sample has over 200,000 clones, approximately 86% seen once. The sample comprised peripheral blood. Every receptor here comes from a woman aged 30 to 39 with acute or convalescent COVID-19.

The gene calls are TRBV6-5 and TRBJ2-1; D not certain. Germline assignment: CDR1 MNHEY and CDR2 SVGAGI. The ends were cut back, 0 bases at V and 10 bases at J, with 7 bases in the middle. The CDR3 contains 12 residues. CDR3 region: CASSYSSLEQFF. CDR3 nucleotide sequence: TGTGCCAGCAGTTACTCTTCATTGGAGCAGTTCTTC.

This clone turned up a few times. The V gene is TRBV7-9, the J gene TRBJ1-3; 7 positions agree with TRBD1. V lost 5 bases and J lost 2; bases outside the gene matches: 3. This CDR3 contains 14 residues. The germline gives CDR1 SEHNR, CDR2 FQNEAQ (reference sequence). CDR3 sequence: CASSPQGTGNTIYF. Written as DNA, the CDR3 is TGTGCCAGCAGCCCACAGGGGACTGGAAACACCATATATTTT.

This chain uses TRBV9 with TRBJ2-1, with TRBD2 matching 12 bases. The CDR3 sequence is 16 residues long. The germline CDR1 and CDR2 sequences are SGDLS and YYNGEE. Trimming cost V 4 bases and J 9 bases; bases outside gene matches: 11. CDR3 sequence: CASSPQVASGRVEQFF. Here the CDR3 DNA reads TGTGCCAGCAGCCCCCAGGTGGCTAGCGGGAGGGTTGAGCAGTTCTTC. Full variable domain (remainder filled in from reference TRBV9 and TRBJ2-1): DSGVTQTPKHLITATGQRVTLRCSPRSGDLSVYWYQQSLDQGLQFLIQYYNGEERAKGNILERFSAQQFPDLHSELNLSSLELGDSALYFCASSPQVASGRVEQFFGPGTRLTVL.

The chain is built from TRBV9 and TRBJ2-1; D call uncertain. The germline V and J ends were trimmed by 0 bases and 2 bases, with 9 bases remaining between them. Germline V gives CDR1 SGDLS, CDR2 YYNGEE. The length of the CDR3 is 15 residues. The CDR3 nucleotides read TGTGCCAGCAGCGTAGGGAGCGCCACCTACAATGAGCAGTTCTTC. Translating gives CASSVGSATYNEQFF.

The V and J genes are TRBV15 and TRBJ2-3; D is undetermined. CDR1 is LNHNV and CDR2 is YYDKDF in the germline V gene (reference sequence). CDR3 length equals 14 residues. Trimming cost V 0 bases and J 2 bases, with 6 bases left between them. The CDR3 DNA follows: TGTGCCACCAGCAGAGAGGGCATCACAGATACGCAGTATTTT. Amino acids: CATSREGITDTQYF.

CDR3 sequence (DNA): TGTGCCAGCAGCTTTCAACGGACTGAAGCTTTCTTT. Amino acid sequence: CASSFQRTEAFF. The chain combines TRBV7-2 with TRBJ1-1, with D hard to call. Germline loops: CDR1 SGHTA, CDR2 FQGNSA. The ends were cut back, 3 bases at V and 5 bases at J, with 7 bases in the middle. This CDR3 spans 12 amino acids.

This clone was found once. The V gene is TRBV18, the J gene TRBJ2-7; 10 nucleotides match TRBD2. Per the germline V gene, CDR1 is KGHSH and CDR2 is LQKENI. The CDR3 length is 15 residues. The junction had 6 bases not matched to a gene; V was cut back by 0 bases and J by 7 bases. The CDR3: CASSPPSSGSWEQYF. In DNA form, the CDR3 reads TGTGCCAGCTCACCACCTTCTAGCGGGAGTTGGGAGCAGTACTTC.

The V gene is TRBV2, the J gene TRBJ2-7, with D tentatively TRBD1 (6 bases). Trimming took off 9 bases at V and 1 base at J, with 16 bases between the two ends. Per the germline V gene, CDR1 is SNHLY and CDR2 is FYNNEI. The CDR3 is made up of 14 amino acids. The CDR3 region is CASEDTGQSYEQYF. The CDR3 bases are TGTGCCAGTGAAGACACGGGACAATCCTACGAGCAGTACTTC.

This rearrangement joins TRBV4-3 to TRBJ2-7; perhaps TRBD1 as D (5 bases). From germline, CDR1 is LGHNA and CDR2 YSLEER. This CDR3 region has 18 residues. Between the trimmed V and J ends, which lost 1 base and 1 base, there was a span of 20 bases. CDR3 region: CASSQVAPRTSGSYEQYF. CDR3 bases: TGCGCCAGCAGCCAAGTTGCTCCGAGGACATCTGGGTCCTACGAGCAGTACTTC.

The V and J genes are TRBV25-1 and TRBJ2-1; the match to TRBD1 covers 10 bases. Germline CDR1 and CDR2: MGHDK and SYGVNS. Trimming cost V 8 bases and J 6 bases; bases outside gene matches: 4. CDR3 length: 13 amino acids. CDR3 DNA: TGTGCCAGCGGGACAGGGGACGGCAATGAGCAGTTCTTC. This sequence encodes CASGTGDGNEQFF.

CDR3 DNA: TGTGCCATCAGTGAGGGCGAGGGCGCTGAAGCTTTCTTT. Residues: CAISEGEGAEAFF. The chain links TRBV10-3 to TRBJ1-1, with D unclear. The CDR3 is made up of 13 amino acids. CDR1 and CDR2 (germline): ENHRY, SYGVKD. V lost 2 bases to trimming and J lost 6 bases, with 10 bases between them.

The V gene is TRBV20-1, the J gene TRBJ2-1, with D possibly being TRBD1 (6 bases). This CDR3 has 15 residues. CDR1 and CDR2 (germline): DFQATT, SNEGSKA (reference sequence). V was clipped by 3 bases and J by 6 bases, with 18 bases between them. CDR3 residues: CSASEIQGIGNEQFF. The CDR3, as DNA: TGCAGTGCTAGTGAAATCCAGGGGATAGGCAATGAGCAGTTCTTC.